A single sample gave rise to the 7 T cell receptor beta chains below, sequenced in a study of blood T cell repertoires in COVID-19. Repertoires were generated with immunoSEQ multiplex PCR, while TCRdb's copy carries only in-frame clones and drops some. The repertoire holds some 230,000 clones, with around 82% as singletons. Sequenced input: peripheral blood. All receptors come from a woman aged 55-69 years with acute or convalescent COVID-19.

The genes are TRBV28 and TRBJ2-7; D perhaps matches TRBD1 (5 bases). CDR3 size: 14 residues. Germline CDR1 MDHEN, CDR2 SYDVKM. V was pared by 2 bases and J by 5 bases, with 13 bases between. CDR3 nucleotide sequence: TGTGCCAGCAGTTTACCACAGGATCGGAACGAGCAGTACTTC. This sequence encodes CASSLPQDRNEQYF.

The chain carries TRBV6-2 or TRBV6-3 and TRBJ1-5; possibly TRBD1 for D (5 bases). Trimming shortened V by 4 bases and J by 7 bases, and 11 bases separated the two germline ends. The CDR3 runs 13 residues. CDR1 is MNHEY, CDR2 SVGEGT, per germline. Here the CDR3 DNA reads TGTGCCAGCAGTTCCCTGGGGGGGCAGCCCCAGCATTTT. This translates into CASSSLGGQPQHF.

The chain couples TRBV5-6 to TRBJ2-3; D gene uncertain. CDR3 length: 13 amino acids. Germline assignment: CDR1 SGHDT and CDR2 YYEEEE. Trimming removed 5 bases at V and 2 bases at J, with 9 bases between. Here the CDR3 reads CASSSPLTDTQYF. CDR3 sequence (DNA): TGTGCCAGCAGTTCTCCCCTCACAGATACGCAGTATTTT.

The V call is TRBV30, the J call TRBJ2-1, with 8 bases that match TRBD1. From germline, CDR1 is GTSNPN and CDR2 SVGIG (reference sequence). J lost 4 bases, V lost 0 bases, and 8 bases had no gene match. There are 16 residues in the CDR3. CDR3 region: CAWSVSGGVGYNEQFF. CDR3 DNA sequence: TGTGCCTGGAGTGTTTCAGGGGGCGTGGGGTACAATGAGCAGTTCTTC.

CDR3 sequence: CASSEFPTGASGNTIYF. The CDR3 DNA sequence: TGTGCCAGCAGTGAATTCCCGACAGGGGCCTCGGGAAACACCATATATTTT. The V gene is TRBV6-1, the J gene TRBJ1-3, with TRBD1 matching over 8 bases. Germline values: CDR1 MNHNS, CDR2 SASEGT. J lost 4 bases, V lost 2 bases, and 10 bases had no gene match. The CDR3 covers 17 residues.

V and J are TRBV9 and TRBJ1-2, with a possible D match to TRBD1 (5 bases). The CDR3 consists of 14 residues. V lost 0 bases and J 2 bases, leaving 8 bases between the germline ends. Per germline, CDR1 SGDLS and CDR2 YYNGEE. In DNA form, the CDR3 reads TGTGCCAGCAGCGTAGGAGCAGGGAACTATGGCTACACCTTC. It yields the protein CASSVGAGNYGYTF.

The V call is TRBV28, the J call TRBJ1-2; D is ambiguous. The CDR3 spans 15 residues. Germline CDR1 reads MDHEN; CDR2 reads SYDVKM. V dropped 0 bases and J dropped 3 bases, with 11 bases sitting between them. The CDR3 DNA is TGTGCCAGCAGTTTATGGGCCAGTTTGGACTATGGCTACACCTTC. Protein product: CASSLWASLDYGYTF.